This T cell receptor beta chain was obtained from a study of T cells in Graves' hyperthyroidism and ophthalmopathy. Notes on the study in general: Patients with ophthalmopathy were separated from those with stable hyperthyroidism by a 13 V-J model. Most thyroid-expanded clonotypes above 0.001 were also found in blood.

Graves' hyperthyroidism showing no ophthalmopathy progression within 18 months was considered stable. Patients showing uncontrolled infection, other autoimmune disease, pregnancy or lactation were ineligible. V lost 6 bases and J 0 bases, leaving 12 bases between the germline ends. Germline V gene lookup returns CDR1 SEHNR and CDR2 FQNEAQ (reference sequence). This CDR3 comprises 15 residues. From RNA transcripts, TCR beta CDR3 regions were amplified. A first-round RT-PCR of the TCR CDR3 used the HTBI primer set. One entry per CDR3 protein, called by TCRdb with MiXCR from the multiplex PCR reads. The data hold 600,000 to 900,000 distinct CDR3 sequences, with around 15% observed a single time. Comment on this clonotype: What it binds is unknown.

The chain uses TRBV7-9 and TRBJ2-1; TRBD2 is a possible D gene (6 bases). Sequencing was carried out using blood. The receptor's source is a man aged 18 to 30 with Graves' hyperthyroidism. As DNA, the CDR3 is TGTGCCAGCAGGGCCGGACTAACCTCCTACAATGAGCAGTTCTTC. It is translated as CASRAGLTSYNEQFF.